This T cell receptor (beta chain) emerged from a study of blood T cell repertoires in COVID-19. As processed by the authors: Nucleated cell counts were estimated from reference gene primer amplification. Sequencing was performed with immunoSEQ multiplex PCR; in TCRdb, only in-frame clones are kept and a portion is missing. The D gene and trimming were derived from the DNA, and the V and J assignments and clone size from that table. The table lists about 130,000 clones, around nine tenths of them singletons, with roughly 11% in the top ten. In this sample, this clone turned up a few times. Trimming at V came to 0 bases and at J to 4 bases, leaving 20 bases not matched to a gene. CDR1 is KGHSH and CDR2 is LQKENI in the germline V gene. CDR3 size: 21 residues.

Sequencing was carried out using peripheral blood. This chain joins TRBV18 and TRBJ2-1; 8 positions agree with TRBD1. This TCR was sampled from a woman in her 70s with COVID-19, enrolled during active disease. CDR3 sequence: CASSPPGTGLLGDPGYNEQFF. CDR3 DNA sequence: TGTGCCAGCTCACCACCAGGGACAGGACTACTTGGGGACCCCGGTTACAATGAGCAGTTCTTC.